This TCR beta chain emerged from a study of blood T cell repertoires in COVID-19. Libraries were prepared by immunoSEQ multiplex PCR; TCRdb keeps only in-frame clonotypes and omits some of them. The data contain roughly 92,000 clones, around 87% of them singletons. The CDR3 extends over 20 amino acids. After removal of 0 bases from V and 1 base from J, the junction contained 11 bases not matched to a gene. Per germline, CDR1 MGHRA and CDR2 YSYEKL. The receptor's source is a woman over 75 with acute or convalescent COVID-19. Sample: peripheral blood. The V call is TRBV4-1, the J call TRBJ2-3; 12 bases agree with TRBD2. CDR3 residues: CASSQEQAASGRVGTDTQYF. The CDR3 DNA sequence: TGCGCCAGCAGCCAAGAGCAGGCGGCTAGCGGGAGGGTGGGCACAGATACGCAGTATTTT.